This T cell receptor beta chain was captured by sequencing in a study of shared T cell receptors in the human thymus. This clone was found a few times. TCRdb's table, derived via immunoSEQ multiplex PCR, lists solely in-frame clones and lacks some. The top ten clones hold over 0.008% of a sample with approximately 660,000 clones, 70% to 90% of them seen once. The CDR3 extends over 16 amino acids. The ends were cut back, 8 bases at V and 3 bases at J, with 22 bases in the middle. CDR1 MNHEY and CDR2 SMNVEV come from the germline V gene (reference sequence). This sample also appeared in a second study, on human thymus T cells. That paper adds: The donors were infants in Finland with congenital heart defects, otherwise immunologically healthy. The thymus was resected at corrective cardiac surgery. Thymic and blood repertoires showed apparently biased V and J gene usage. Related research found strongly overlapping thymic repertoires in unrelated individuals.

This TCR was recovered from a boy under two years old with a congenital heart defect. Sequencing was performed on thymocytes. J is TRBJ1-2 and V is TRBV27; D is ambiguous. This CDR3 is CASQSYPERLHYGYTF. For the CDR3, the DNA is TGTGCCAGCCAGAGCTACCCCGAGAGGCTACACTATGGCTACACCTTC.